This T cell receptor beta chain was retrieved from a study of T cells after somatic rescue of genetic block. Repertoires were generated with immunoSEQ multiplex PCR, while TCRdb's copy carries only in-frame clones and drops some. This table has roughly 51,000 clones, 96% appearing once. The V and J ends lost 2 bases and 5 bases respectively, with 12 bases between them. Per germline, CDR1 ENHRY and CDR2 SYGVKD. This CDR3 has 14 residues. The clonotype originates from a child younger than two. This chain links TRBV10-3 with TRBJ2-5; D unresolved. Specimen: peripheral blood mononuclear cells (PBMCs). CDR3 DNA: TGTGCCATCAGTGAGGGGCCGATAAGGGAGACCCAGTACTTC. Encoded protein: CAISEGPIRETQYF.